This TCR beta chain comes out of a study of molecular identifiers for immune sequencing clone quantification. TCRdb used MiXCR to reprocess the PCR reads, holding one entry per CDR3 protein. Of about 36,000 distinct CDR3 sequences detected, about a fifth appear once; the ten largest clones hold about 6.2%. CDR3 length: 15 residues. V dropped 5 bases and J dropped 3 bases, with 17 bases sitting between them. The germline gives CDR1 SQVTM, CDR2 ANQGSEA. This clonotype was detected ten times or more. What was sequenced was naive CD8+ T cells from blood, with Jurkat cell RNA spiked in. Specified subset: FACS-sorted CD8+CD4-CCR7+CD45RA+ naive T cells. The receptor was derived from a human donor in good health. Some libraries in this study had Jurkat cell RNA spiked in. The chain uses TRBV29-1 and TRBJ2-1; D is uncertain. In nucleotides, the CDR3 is TGCAGCGTTCGAGCGTTACAGCAGGACTACAATGAGCAGTTCTTC. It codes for CSVRALQQDYNEQFF.